This TCR beta chain was retrieved from a study of radiotherapy plus CTLA-4 blockade in lung cancer. Here immunoSEQ multiplex PCR was the method, and the copy in TCRdb shows in-frame clones only, minus some. The repertoire has nearly 95,000 clones, 80% to 85% of them found once; the top ten carry about 23%. This CDR3 has 13 amino acids. The germline V gene encodes CDR1 SSHAT and CDR2 FNYEAQ (reference sequence). In the case of this clone: The junction departs from the called germline gene at one end, perhaps through a read error.

Specimen: peripheral blood, collected from a patient treated with radiotherapy plus ipilimumab. This chain joins TRBV7-7 and TRBJ2-5, with D possibly being TRBD1 or TRBD2 (5 bases each). The TCR sequence derives from a human donor with non-small cell lung cancer that progressed on radiotherapy plus ipilimumab. CDR3 nucleotide sequence: TGTGCTAGCAGTTGGGACGCCTCGAAGACCCAGTACTTC. It is translated as CASSWDASKTQYF.